The 18 T cell receptor beta chains given below trace back to one sample, sequenced in a study of T cell responses to AZD1222 COVID-19 vaccine. Produced via immunoSEQ multiplex PCR; TCRdb's table is partial and in-frame only. The sample includes about 100,000 clones, 80% to 90% of them seen just once. The specimen was peripheral blood, collected on day 0 of AZD1222 vaccination. Receptors originate from an adult in good health.

The gene calls are TRBV15 and TRBJ2-5; D is uncertain. Trimming took 1 base from V and 4 from J, leaving 1 base between them. The CDR3 runs to 11 residues. CDR1 LNHNV and CDR2 YYDKDF come from the germline V gene (reference sequence). The CDR3 loop reads CATSRAETQYF. The CDR3 coding sequence is TGTGCCACCAGCAGAGCAGAGACCCAGTACTTC.

The gene calls are TRBV7-2 and TRBJ2-7, with D possibly being TRBD1 or TRBD2 (7 bases each). Germline CDR1 reads SGHTA; CDR2 reads FQGNSA. V was trimmed by 2 bases and J by 0 bases, leaving 14 bases between them. The CDR3 is 16 amino acids. The CDR3 DNA is TGTGCCAGCAGCTTACAAGCGGGACAGAACTCCTACGAGCAGTACTTC. Its protein product is CASSLQAGQNSYEQYF.

The J gene is TRBJ2-3, the V gene TRBV27; TRBD2 aligns across 9 bases. The CDR3 is 15 amino acids. Germline assignment: CDR1 MNHEY and CDR2 SMNVEV (reference sequence). Unmatched junction bases numbered 7, after V lost 4 bases and J lost 5 bases. CDR3 region: CASSSRGRAEDTQYF. Written as DNA, the CDR3 is TGTGCCAGCAGTTCGCGCGGGAGGGCTGAAGATACGCAGTATTTT.

The chain recombines TRBV2 with TRBJ1-2, with no clear D. CDR1 is SNHLY and CDR2 is FYNNEI in the germline V gene. V lost 6 bases to trimming and J lost 2 bases, with 10 bases between them. The CDR3 totals 13 residues. In DNA form, the CDR3 reads TGTGCCAGCAGCCAAAACACAAACTATGGCTACACCTTC. Residues: CASSQNTNYGYTF.

The rearrangement links TRBV5-1 to TRBJ1-1; D not resolved. The ends were cut back, 0 bases at V and 2 bases at J, with 11 bases in the middle. Germline V gives CDR1 SGHRS, CDR2 YFSETQ. The CDR3 loop spans 15 amino acids. The chain's CDR3 is CASSLEGQFNTEAFF. CDR3 coding DNA: TGCGCCAGCAGCTTGGAGGGCCAGTTTAACACTGAAGCTTTCTTT.

V usage is TRBV27 and J usage is TRBJ2-2, with 12 bases aligning to TRBD2. CDR3 length equals 16 residues. Germline lookup yields CDR1 MNHEY and CDR2 SMNVEV (reference sequence). J lost 5 bases, V lost 4 bases, and 5 bases had no gene match. CDR3 sequence (DNA): TGTGCCAGCAGTTCTGGACTAGCGGGACTAACCGGGGAGCTGTTTTTT. Translation gives CASSSGLAGLTGELFF.

V usage is TRBV5-1 and J usage is TRBJ2-7; D gene unclear. V lost 0 bases and J 3 bases, leaving 10 bases between the germline ends. This CDR3 has 14 amino acids. Germline V CDR1 and CDR2: SGHRS, YFSETQ. CDR3 region: CASSLVVSNYEQYF. DNA of the CDR3: TGCGCCAGCAGCTTGGTTGTCTCAAACTACGAGCAGTACTTC.

The count of this clone is one. The gene calls are TRBV27 and TRBJ1-2; D is unclear. The CDR3 contains 13 residues. Germline lookup yields CDR1 MNHEY and CDR2 SMNVEV (reference sequence). V lost 3 bases to trimming and J lost 1 base, with 6 bases between them. The CDR3 DNA reads as TGTGCCAGCAGTTTTGGCCATAACTATGGCTACACCTTC. It is translated as CASSFGHNYGYTF.

The chain couples TRBV27 to TRBJ1-2, with D unclear. Trimming shortened V by 9 bases and J by 4 bases, and 12 bases separated the two germline ends. CDR3 length equals 12 residues. The germline V gene encodes CDR1 MNHEY and CDR2 SMNVEV (reference sequence). CDR3 DNA sequence: TGTGCCAGTTCGGAGGGTGGCTATGGCTACACCTTC. Translated: CASSEGGYGYTF.

V gene TRBV11-3 combines with J gene TRBJ1-1; 8 bases fit TRBD1. CDR3 length: 15 residues. Per germline, CDR1 SGHNT and CDR2 YENEEA. The V gene end was trimmed by 5 bases and the J gene end by 3 bases; junction bases not matched to a gene: 8. In DNA, the CDR3 is TGTGCCAGCAGCCCAGCCCAGGGGGCGGACACTGAAGCTTTCTTT. Translation: CASSPAQGADTEAFF.

The chain is built from TRBV11-3 and TRBJ2-1; D gene unclear. Germline-derived CDR1 and CDR2 are SGHNT and YENEEA. V was shortened by 2 bases and J by 4 bases, with 12 bases between the two germline ends. The CDR3 runs to 15 residues. The CDR3 nucleotides read TGTGCCAGCAGCTTAAAGTGGGAAGGGTACAATGAGCAGTTCTTC. This gives the protein CASSLKWEGYNEQFF.

The chain carries TRBV6-6 and TRBJ2-2; tentative D call: TRBD1 (6 bases). The V end was cut by 8 bases, the J end by 7 bases, with 14 bases between. The germline gives CDR1 MNHNY, CDR2 SVGAGI (reference sequence). The CDR3 spans 13 residues. CDR3: CASRPGQFGELFF. The DNA for the CDR3 is TGTGCCAGCCGCCCCGGACAGTTCGGGGAGCTGTTTTTT.

The chain couples TRBV12-3 or TRBV12-4 to TRBJ1-2, with a tentative D call TRBD1 (6 bases). The V end was cut by 4 bases, the J end by 6 bases, with 12 bases between. The CDR3 spans 13 residues. This CDR3 is CASSSGTTNGYTF. DNA of the CDR3: TGTGCCAGCAGTTCCGGGACAACCAATGGCTACACCTTC.

V gene TRBV28 combines with J gene TRBJ2-7; tentatively, D is TRBD1 (6 bases). This CDR3 has 14 residues. Trimming left V 5 bases short and J 0 bases short, with 11 bases between. Germline CDR1 and CDR2: MDHEN and SYDVKM. The CDR3 here is CASSPGTFSYEQYF. In DNA, the CDR3 is TGTGCCAGCAGTCCCGGGACATTCTCCTACGAGCAGTACTTC.

The chain carries TRBV5-1 and TRBJ1-3; D perhaps matches TRBD1 (6 bases). There are 13 residues in the CDR3. Trimming left V 6 bases short and J 3 bases short, with 10 bases between. CDR1 is SGHRS and CDR2 is YFSETQ in the germline V gene. This CDR3 is CASTTGIGNTIYF. For the CDR3, the DNA is TGCGCCAGCACTACAGGGATTGGAAACACCATATATTTT.

This sequence joins TRBV5-1 and TRBJ2-2; tentative D call: TRBD2 (6 bases). Germline lookup yields CDR1 SGHRS and CDR2 YFSETQ. This CDR3 has 15 residues. Between the trimmed V and J ends, which lost 0 bases and 4 bases, there was a span of 10 bases. CDR3 protein: CASSLVGGATGELFF. Here the CDR3 DNA reads TGCGCCAGCAGCTTGGTGGGGGGAGCCACCGGGGAGCTGTTTTTT.

The genes are TRBV6-4 and TRBJ1-2, with unresolved D. The V and J ends lost 2 bases and 2 bases respectively, with 12 bases between them. This CDR3 region has 15 residues. Germline V gene lookup returns CDR1 MRHNA and CDR2 SNTAGT. CDR3 sequence reads: CASSDGPSWNYGYTF. CDR3 nucleotide sequence: TGTGCCAGCAGTGACGGACCGTCGTGGAACTATGGCTACACCTTC.

V usage is TRBV30 and J usage is TRBJ1-4; no definite D call. Germline V lookup: CDR1 GTSNPN, CDR2 SVGIG (reference sequence). Trimming stripped 2 bases from V and 8 bases from J, with 27 bases between. This CDR3 region has 18 residues. The CDR3 sequence is CAWSSYGSFGGETEKLFF. CDR3 bases: TGTGCCTGGAGTTCCTATGGCTCCTTCGGCGGGGAGACGGAAAAACTGTTTTTT.